The 27 T cell receptor beta chains below were found in one sample sequenced in a study of OX40 agonist ivuxolimab in advanced cancers. Measured with immunoSEQ multiplex PCR; TCRdb has only the in-frame clones, and not every one. The sample holds 100,000 to 150,000 clones, 85% to 95% seen once. The input for sequencing was CD4+ or CD8+ T cells sorted from blood, taken in a trial of the OX40 agonist ivuxolimab. All receptors derive from an adult with an advanced solid tumor such as melanoma, head and neck, liver or kidney cancer.

This clone has just a few counts. The rearrangement links TRBV7-8 to TRBJ2-1, with 10 bases lining up with TRBD2. V was clipped by 3 bases and J by 9 bases; unmatched bases: 5. The CDR3 contains 14 residues. Germline loops: CDR1 SGHVS, CDR2 FQNEAQ. The CDR3 DNA follows: TGTGCCAGCAGCTTTGGGACTAGCGTGGTTGAGCAGTTCTTC. Amino acid sequence: CASSFGTSVVEQFF.

The chain carries TRBV4-3 and TRBJ2-3, with 9 bases fitting TRBD2. J lost 1 base, V lost 4 bases, and 12 bases had no gene match. There are 18 residues in the CDR3. Germline V gives CDR1 LGHNA, CDR2 YSLEER. The CDR3 region is CASSPAGTSTWGTDTQYF. Here the CDR3 DNA reads TGCGCCAGCAGCCCAGCCGGGACTAGCACTTGGGGCACAGATACGCAGTATTTT.

With respect to this clone: This sample also contains other DNA sequences that code for the same CDR3. The genes are TRBV5-1 and TRBJ2-3, with TRBD2 matching 8 bases. CDR1 is SGHRS, CDR2 YFSETQ, per germline. The CDR3 covers 16 residues. Losses at the gene ends were 0 bases for V and 2 bases for J; bases not matched to a gene: 5. CDR3 coding DNA: TGCGCCAGCAGCTTGGGGCTAGCGGGCTCCACAGATACGCAGTATTTT. Translating it yields CASSLGLAGSTDTQYF.

The rearrangement uses TRBV6-5 and TRBJ2-3; 9 nucleotides agree with TRBD2. This CDR3 spans 15 amino acids. The junction had 2 bases not matched to a gene; V was cut back by 3 bases and J by 1 base. Germline-derived CDR1 and CDR2 are MNHEY and SVGAGI. The CDR3: CASSYSGRGTDTQYF. CDR3 DNA: TGTGCCAGCAGTTATAGCGGGAGAGGCACAGATACGCAGTATTTT.

The CDR3 nucleotides are TGTGCCAGCAGCTCCCGAATCGATTCACCCCTCCACTTT. Its protein is CASSSRIDSPLHF. This chain uses TRBV7-3 with TRBJ1-6; D unresolved. The CDR3 has 13 amino acids. Trimming left V 4 bases short and J 8 bases short, with 9 bases between. Germline V gives CDR1 SGHTA, CDR2 FQGTGA.

The chain combines TRBV19 with TRBJ1-2, with TRBD1 matching 7 bases. Trimming took 6 bases from V and 1 from J; bases not matched to a gene: 8. The CDR3 has 15 residues. Germline loops: CDR1 LNHDA, CDR2 SQIVND (reference sequence). The chain's CDR3 is CASRSLGTDNYGYTF. DNA of the CDR3: TGTGCCAGTAGGTCCTTGGGGACAGATAACTATGGCTACACCTTC.

The chain links TRBV5-1 to TRBJ2-3; 9 positions match TRBD1. CDR1 SGHRS and CDR2 YFSETQ come from the germline V gene. The CDR3 covers 17 residues. Losses at the gene ends were 0 bases for V and 2 bases for J; bases not matched to a gene: 7. The CDR3 loop is CASSLGWTGAATDTQYF. The CDR3 DNA is TGCGCCAGCAGCTTGGGCTGGACAGGGGCGGCCACAGATACGCAGTATTTT.

The CDR3 here is CASSFLAGGRGLYNEQFF. DNA for the CDR3: TGTGCCAGCAGCTTCTTAGCGGGAGGGAGGGGGCTTTACAATGAGCAGTTCTTC. J is TRBJ2-1 and V is TRBV7-2; 11 bases line up with TRBD2. The length of the CDR3 is 18 residues. Germline-derived CDR1 and CDR2 are SGHTA and FQGNSA. V dropped 3 bases and J dropped 4; count of bases not matched to a gene: 11.

The V gene is TRBV2, the J gene TRBJ2-3; D might be TRBD1 or TRBD2, each matching 5 bases. The CDR3 totals 15 residues. The germline CDR1 and CDR2 sequences are SNHLY and FYNNEI. Trimming pared 2 bases from V and 2 bases from J, leaving 11 bases between. The CDR3 coding sequence is TGTGCCAGCAGTGAATCAGGGACCTTCACAGATACGCAGTATTTT. Its protein is CASSESGTFTDTQYF.

The chain has TRBV6-6 and TRBJ1-1, with D tentatively TRBD1 (6 bases). This CDR3 is built from 14 residues. Germline V gene sequence: CDR1 MNHNY, CDR2 SVGAGI (reference sequence). V lost 7 bases and J lost 0, with 12 bases in between. The CDR3 is CASTQGHMNTEAFF. CDR3 coding DNA: TGTGCCAGCACCCAGGGGCACATGAACACTGAAGCTTTCTTT.

This chain joins TRBV7-6 and TRBJ2-7; D possibly corresponds to TRBD1 (5 bases). There are 14 residues in the CDR3. CDR1 SGHVS and CDR2 FNYEAQ come from the germline V gene. V gave up 4 bases and J gave up 2 bases, with 12 bases separating them. The CDR3 loop reads CASSYGDSAYEQYF. CDR3 nucleotide sequence: TGTGCCAGCAGCTACGGCGACAGCGCCTACGAGCAGTACTTC.

CDR3 amino acids: CASSIEGGSYEQYF. CDR3 bases: TGTGCCAGTAGTATTGAGGGGGGGTCCTACGAGCAGTACTTC. This sequence joins TRBV19 and TRBJ2-7, with D possibly being TRBD2 (7 bases). Trimming stripped 3 bases from V and 1 base from J, with 10 bases between. The germline V gene has CDR1 LNHDA and CDR2 SQIVND (reference sequence). The CDR3 runs to 14 residues.

The gene calls are TRBV29-1 and TRBJ1-1; D is undetermined. Germline V gene lookup returns CDR1 SQVTM and CDR2 ANQGSEA. With 2 bases removed from V and 3 bases from J, the gap between germline ends came to 13 bases. The CDR3 has 14 amino acids. In DNA, the CDR3 is TGCAGCGTTGAATGGGTCCCGGGAGACACTGAAGCTTTCTTT. It codes for CSVEWVPGDTEAFF.

The rearrangement uses TRBV5-4 and TRBJ2-2; 7 positions agree with TRBD1. J lost 1 base, V lost 1 base, and 4 bases had no gene match. The CDR3 contains 16 residues. The germline V gene has CDR1 SGHNT and CDR2 YYREEE (reference sequence). The CDR3: CASSLQTGWNTGELFF. CDR3 nucleotide sequence: TGTGCCAGCAGCTTGCAGACAGGGTGGAACACCGGGGAGCTGTTTTTT.

The chain employs TRBV5-6 and TRBJ2-5, with TRBD2 matching over 11 bases. V lost 3 bases, J lost 2 bases, and 9 bases stayed unmatched. Germline V gene sequence: CDR1 SGHDT, CDR2 YYEEEE. This CDR3 is built from 17 residues. CDR3 sequence (DNA): TGTGCCAGCAGCTCAAGCCGACTAGCGGGGTTACAAGAGACCCAGTACTTC. It encodes CASSSSRLAGLQETQYF.

This clone was picked up one time. J is TRBJ1-5 and V is TRBV6-1, with no clear D. This CDR3 is 15 amino acids long. V was clipped by 6 bases and J by 2 bases, with 14 bases between them. The germline gives CDR1 MNHNS, CDR2 SASEGT. The DNA for the CDR3 is TGTGCCAGCAGACTACACGGACCGCGCAATCAGCCCCAGCATTTT. It yields the protein CASRLHGPRNQPQHF.

This clone appeared a single time. The V gene is TRBV25-1, the J gene TRBJ1-2; D is undetermined. Trimming pared 3 bases from V and 11 bases from J, leaving 19 bases between. The CDR3 sequence is 14 residues long. Germline loops: CDR1 MGHDK, CDR2 SYGVNS. CDR3 nucleotides: TGTGCCAGCAGTGACCCCAACAAACCGGTTGGGTACACCTTC. Encoded protein: CASSDPNKPVGYTF.

The chain has TRBV21-1 and TRBJ2-1; the D call TRBD2 from the table was never checked on the DNA. TRBV21-1 is termed a pseudogene. The CDR3 length is 14 residues. The CDR3, as DNA: TGTGCCAGCAGCAAGGGGGGGGCCCGGAATGAGCAGTTCTTC. Encoded protein: CASSKGGARNEQFF.

This chain links TRBV11-2 with TRBJ1-5; unclear D gene. The germline V gene has CDR1 SGHAT and CDR2 FQNNGV. V lost 3 bases to trimming and J lost 4 bases, with 7 bases between them. The CDR3 spans 13 residues. The CDR3 spells CASSFRINQPQHF. Written as DNA, the CDR3 is TGTGCCAGCAGCTTCAGAATTAATCAGCCCCAGCATTTT.

The V and J genes are TRBV2 and TRBJ2-2, with no clear D. CDR3 length: 15 residues. CDR1 and CDR2 (germline): SNHLY, FYNNEI. The V end was cut by 4 bases, the J end by 6 bases, with 15 bases between. The CDR3 region is CASSGLTVDAGELFF. The DNA for the CDR3 is TGTGCCAGCAGTGGGCTCACTGTTGACGCCGGGGAGCTGTTTTTT.

The CDR3 DNA reads TGTGCCAGCAGTTCCCGCCTCAGGGGTTCAGTGGGGGCTGAAGCTTTCTTT. It specifies CASSSRLRGSVGAEAFF. The chain uses TRBV27 and TRBJ1-1; D perhaps matches TRBD1 (6 bases). V was pared by 4 bases and J by 6 bases, with 24 bases between. This CDR3 spans 17 amino acids. CDR1 is MNHEY and CDR2 is SMNVEV in the germline V gene (reference sequence).

The chain employs TRBV29-1 and TRBJ2-1, with 9 bases identical to TRBD2. V lost 5 bases, J lost 3 bases, and 5 bases stayed unmatched. The germline V gene encodes CDR1 SQVTM and CDR2 ANQGSEA. The CDR3 runs to 14 residues. CDR3 amino acids: CSVLGTSIYNEQFF. CDR3 DNA sequence: TGCAGCGTTTTAGGGACTAGCATCTACAATGAGCAGTTCTTC.

V gene TRBV28 combines with J gene TRBJ1-2, with 9 positions matching TRBD1. V lost 6 bases, J lost 2 bases, and 10 bases stayed unmatched. Germline V gene lookup returns CDR1 MDHEN and CDR2 SYDVKM. The CDR3 runs to 16 residues. CDR3 DNA sequence: TGTGCCAGCAGCCCTACACCGGGACAGGGAAACTATGGCTACACCTTC. This encodes CASSPTPGQGNYGYTF.

This chain uses TRBV5-1 with TRBJ1-2; perhaps TRBD1 as D (6 bases). V was shortened by 3 bases and J by 4 bases, with 19 bases between the two germline ends. The CDR3 is made up of 16 amino acids. Germline V lookup: CDR1 SGHRS, CDR2 YFSETQ. DNA for the CDR3: TGCGCCAGCAGCTCGACCCTGGACAGTGGGTTCTATGGCTACACCTTC. Its translation is CASSSTLDSGFYGYTF.

The chain recombines TRBV5-1 with TRBJ1-1; the D is unclear. The V gene lost 4 bases and the J gene lost 1 base, with 5 bases spanning the gap. Germline V gene lookup returns CDR1 SGHRS and CDR2 YFSETQ. This CDR3 is built from 12 residues. The CDR3 loop reads CASSEQNTEAFF. The CDR3 nucleotides read TGCGCCAGCAGCGAACAGAACACTGAAGCTTTCTTT.

V usage is TRBV11-2 and J usage is TRBJ2-7; 11 positions agree with TRBD2. The J segment lost 2 bases and the V segment lost 5 bases, leaving 5 bases of the junction unmatched. The CDR3 has 15 amino acids. Per the germline V gene, CDR1 is SGHAT and CDR2 is FQNNGV. The CDR3 reads CASSPGTSGTYEQYF. The CDR3 DNA reads TGTGCCAGCAGCCCCGGGACTAGCGGAACCTACGAGCAGTACTTC.

This clone appeared a single time. The chain carries TRBV7-9 and TRBJ2-3, with 9 positions matching TRBD2. V dropped 3 bases and J dropped 1; count of bases not matched to a gene: 5. This CDR3 region has 16 residues. Looked up from germline, CDR1 is SEHNR and CDR2 is FQNEAQ (reference sequence). As DNA, the CDR3 is TGTGCCAGCAGCTTTCTACGGACTAGCGGCACAGATACGCAGTATTTT. Protein: CASSFLRTSGTDTQYF.